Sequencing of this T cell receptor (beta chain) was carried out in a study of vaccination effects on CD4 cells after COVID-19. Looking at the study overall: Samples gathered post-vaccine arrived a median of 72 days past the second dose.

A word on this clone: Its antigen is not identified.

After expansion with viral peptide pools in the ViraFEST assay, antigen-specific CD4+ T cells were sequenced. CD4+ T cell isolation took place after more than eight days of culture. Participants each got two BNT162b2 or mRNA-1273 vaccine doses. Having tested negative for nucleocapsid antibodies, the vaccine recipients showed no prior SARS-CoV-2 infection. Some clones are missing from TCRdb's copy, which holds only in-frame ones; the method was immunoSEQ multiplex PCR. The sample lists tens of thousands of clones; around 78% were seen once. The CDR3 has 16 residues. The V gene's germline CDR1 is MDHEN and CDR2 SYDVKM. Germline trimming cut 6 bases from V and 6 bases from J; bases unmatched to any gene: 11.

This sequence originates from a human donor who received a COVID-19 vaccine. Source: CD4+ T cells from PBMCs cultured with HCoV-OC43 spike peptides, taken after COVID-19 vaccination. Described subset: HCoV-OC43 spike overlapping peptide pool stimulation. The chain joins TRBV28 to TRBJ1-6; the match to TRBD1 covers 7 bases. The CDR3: CASRPFGQDFNSPLHF. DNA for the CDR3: TGTGCCAGCAGACCCTTTGGACAGGATTTTAATTCACCCCTCCACTTT.